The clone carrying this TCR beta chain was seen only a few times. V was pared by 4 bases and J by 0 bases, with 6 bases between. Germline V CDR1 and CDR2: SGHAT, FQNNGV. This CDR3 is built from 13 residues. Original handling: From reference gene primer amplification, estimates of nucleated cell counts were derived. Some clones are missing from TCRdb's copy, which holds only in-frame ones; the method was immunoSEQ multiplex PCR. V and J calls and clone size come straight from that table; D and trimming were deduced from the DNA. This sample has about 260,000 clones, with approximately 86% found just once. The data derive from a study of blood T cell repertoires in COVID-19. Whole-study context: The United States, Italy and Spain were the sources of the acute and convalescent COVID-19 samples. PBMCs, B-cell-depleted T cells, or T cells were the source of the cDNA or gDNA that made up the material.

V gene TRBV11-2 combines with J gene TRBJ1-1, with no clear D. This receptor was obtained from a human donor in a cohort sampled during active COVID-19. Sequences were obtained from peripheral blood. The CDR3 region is CASSSQMNTEAFF. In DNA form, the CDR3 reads TGTGCCAGCAGCTCTCAGATGAACACTGAAGCTTTCTTT.